This TCR beta chain derives from a study of T cells in Graves' hyperthyroidism and ophthalmopathy. Note on this clonotype: As yet, its antigen is unknown.

Study observations and caveats: Classification by a 13 V-J model distinguished ophthalmopathy from stable hyperthyroidism.

Amplification yielded TCR beta CDR3 regions, with RNA transcripts as the source. HTBI primers drove first-round RT-PCR of the TCR CDR3. TCRdb reprocessed the multiplex PCR reads with MiXCR, giving one entry per CDR3 protein. Among some 360,000 distinct CDR3 sequences, around 18% were seen once, and the ten largest hold roughly 15%. Input material: blood. This TCR was recovered from a woman aged 40 to 50 with Graves' ophthalmopathy.

CDR3: CASSYFRVSGMNTEAFF. CDR3 bases: TGTGCCAGCAGTTACTTTCGCGTTTCGGGGATGAACACTGAAGCTTTCTTT. J is TRBJ1-1 and V is TRBV6-2 or TRBV6-3; D gene unclear. Germline CDR1 MNHEY, CDR2 SVGEGT. V shed 1 base and J shed 0 bases, with 15 bases lying between them. CDR3 length equals 17 residues.